This TCR beta chain originates from a study of cytomegalovirus exposure and HLA in healthy donors. Notes on the study in general: Relative to equally common others, HLA-associated TCR beta chains showed greater clonal expansion in a later analysis. Several top significant clusters appeared, in a later analysis, to be linked to common viral pathogens.

For this clone: Its antigen is not identified.

The CDR3 extends over 16 amino acids. Germline V CDR1 and CDR2: MNHEY, SMNVEV (reference sequence). V trimming: 5 bases; J trimming: 0 bases; junction bases outside the gene matches: 6. PCR used 60 Vbeta primers and 13 Jbeta primers. The data were produced by immunoSEQ multiplex PCR, yet TCRdb's version contains in-frame clones alone and is incomplete. Of roughly 100,000 clones listed, approximately 87% are singletons. This chain connects TRBV27 to TRBJ1-3; TRBD1 matches at 8 bases. Sample: PBMCs. The TCR originated in a man in his forties or fifties in good health and CMV-seronegative. CDR3 DNA sequence: TGTGCCAGCAGTAAAAACAGGGGGTTCTCTGGAAACACCATATATTTT. Its translation is CASSKNRGFSGNTIYF.